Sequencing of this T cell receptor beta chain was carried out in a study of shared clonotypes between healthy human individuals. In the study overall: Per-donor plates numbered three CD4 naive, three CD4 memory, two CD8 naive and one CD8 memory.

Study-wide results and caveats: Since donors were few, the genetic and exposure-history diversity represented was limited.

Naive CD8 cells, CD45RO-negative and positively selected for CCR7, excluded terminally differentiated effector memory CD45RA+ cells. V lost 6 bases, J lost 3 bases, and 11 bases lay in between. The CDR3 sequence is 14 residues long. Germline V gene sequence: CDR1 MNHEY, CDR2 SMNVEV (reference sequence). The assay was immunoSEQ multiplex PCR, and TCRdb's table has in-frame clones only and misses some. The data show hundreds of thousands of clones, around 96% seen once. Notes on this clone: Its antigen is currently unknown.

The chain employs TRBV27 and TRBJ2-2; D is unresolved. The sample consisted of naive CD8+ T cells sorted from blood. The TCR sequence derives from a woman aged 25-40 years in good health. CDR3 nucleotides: TGTGCCAGCAGCCAAGGCCCATACACCGGGGAGCTGTTTTTT. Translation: CASSQGPYTGELFF.